One and the same sample provided the 18 T cell receptor beta chains below, sequenced in a study of blood T cell repertoires in COVID-19 (TCRdb year 2020). The protocol used for the library was the immunoSEQ multiplex PCR assay. TCRdb mirrors the immuneACCESS table, restricted to in-frame sequences. Some clones are absent from its copies; in checked studies, under half trace to an unresolved V gene, and the reason for the others is unknown. This sample gives roughly 79,000 clones in total; around 80% of them show up just once. About 6.9% of the sample is taken by the ten largest. The sequenced sample was peripheral blood. The receptor set was obtained from a human donor in a cohort sampled during active COVID-19.

This clone came up once. The V call is TRBV6-6, the J call TRBJ1-1; D perhaps matches TRBD1 (5 bases). Germline CDR1 MNHNY, CDR2 SVGAGI (reference sequence). V lost 6 bases and J lost 7, with 15 bases in between. The CDR3 runs to 13 residues. The CDR3 nucleotides are TGTGCCAGCAGCAGAATACAGGTATTTGAAGCTTTCTTT. This translates into CASSRIQVFEAFF.

The CDR3 region is CASSFRAGTTYEQYF. The CDR3 DNA is TGTGCCAGCAGCTTCAGAGCCGGGACAACCTACGAGCAGTACTTC. The V and J genes are TRBV7-6 and TRBJ2-7; D is possibly TRBD1 (6 bases). Trimming stripped 3 bases from V and 2 bases from J, with 14 bases between. Germline values: CDR1 SGHVS, CDR2 FNYEAQ. The CDR3 runs to 15 residues.

The genes are TRBV5-1 and TRBJ2-7; 8 nucleotides line up with TRBD1. The V gene's germline CDR1 is SGHRS and CDR2 YFSETQ. This CDR3 has 14 amino acids. V lost 0 bases, J lost 7 bases, and 6 bases stayed unmatched. The CDR3: CASSLVQGVGEQYF. CDR3 nucleotide sequence: TGCGCCAGCAGCTTGGTACAGGGGGTGGGTGAGCAGTACTTC. Complete variable domain (other parts from reference TRBV5-1 and TRBJ2-7): KAGVTQTPRYLIKTRGQQVTLSCSPISGHRSVSWYQQTPGQGLQFLFEYFSETQRNKGNFPGRFSGRQFSNSRSEMNVSTLELGDSALYLCASSLVQGVGEQYFGPGTRLTVT.

This clone was counted a single time. The CDR3 loop is CASSVASGGANEQFF. The CDR3 DNA reads as TGTGCCAGCAGCGTGGCTAGCGGGGGGGCGAATGAGCAGTTCTTC. This chain uses TRBV9 with TRBJ2-1, with 12 bases identical to TRBD2. CDR3 size: 15 residues. The V segment lost 2 bases and the J segment 7 bases; nucleotides outside the gene matches: 4. Germline V gene data show CDR1 as SGDLS and CDR2 as YYNGEE. The whole variable domain, remainder taken from reference TRBV9 and TRBJ2-1, is DSGVTQTPKHLITATGQRVTLRCSPRSGDLSVYWYQQSLDQGLQFLIQYYNGEERAKGNILERFSAQQFPDLHSELNLSSLELGDSALYFCASSVASGGANEQFFGPGTRLTVL.

The chain is built from TRBV19 and TRBJ2-1; possibly TRBD2 for D (6 bases). V dropped 4 bases and J dropped 12 bases, with 19 bases sitting between them. From germline, CDR1 is LNHDA and CDR2 SQIVND (reference sequence). This CDR3 contains 14 residues. The CDR3 sequence is CASSTLDPSAPQFF. The DNA of the CDR3 is TGTGCCAGTAGTACCCTGGACCCTAGCGCACCGCAGTTCTTC.

The chain joins TRBV27 to TRBJ1-1; D not resolved. Per the germline V gene, CDR1 is MNHEY and CDR2 is SMNVEV (reference sequence). Trimming cost V 0 bases and J 8 bases, with 10 bases left between them. The CDR3 contains 13 residues. CDR3 sequence: CASSLSSGYEAFF. CDR3 in DNA: TGTGCCAGCAGTTTATCTTCGGGGTACGAAGCTTTCTTT.

The CDR3 bases are TGTGCCAGCAGCCAAGGCGGACAGGGGAACACTGAAGCTTTCTTT. Translation gives CASSQGGQGNTEAFF. The chain carries TRBV3-1 (or the pseudogene TRBV3-2) and TRBJ1-1, with 8 bases lining up with TRBD1. Germline-derived CDR1 and CDR2 are LGHDT and YNNKEL (reference sequence). Trimming at V came to 1 base and at J to 1 base, leaving 2 bases not matched to a gene. The CDR3 sequence is 15 residues long.

The chain links TRBV6-2 or TRBV6-3 to TRBJ2-7, with D possibly matching TRBD1 (7 bases). Germline-derived CDR1 and CDR2 are MNHEY and SVGEGT. Trimming shortened V by 6 bases and J by 2 bases, and 20 bases separated the two germline ends. The CDR3 totals 16 residues. The CDR3 nucleotides are TGTGCCAGCAGCCCTCGGCCCCAGGGGGGTCCCTACGAGCAGTACTTC. Amino acids: CASSPRPQGGPYEQYF.

The chain links TRBV7-9 to TRBJ1-5; the D is unclear. Germline-derived CDR1 and CDR2 are SEHNR and FQNEAQ (reference sequence). This CDR3 has 14 residues. Trimming cost V 5 bases and J 1 base, with 9 bases left between them. CDR3 loop: CASSRSGSNQPQHF. CDR3 DNA sequence: TGTGCCAGCAGCCGGTCGGGGAGCAATCAGCCCCAGCATTTT.

J is TRBJ2-1 and V is TRBV7-9; 12 bases line up with TRBD2. Germline V gene data show CDR1 as SEHNR and CDR2 as FQNEAQ (reference sequence). CDR3 length equals 16 residues. The V and J ends lost 3 bases and 7 bases, in that order; junction bases with no gene match: 7. The chain's CDR3 is CASSFLAGGSMNEQFF. CDR3 DNA: TGTGCCAGCAGCTTCCTAGCGGGGGGGTCTATGAATGAGCAGTTCTTC.

This clone was seen a single time. This chain connects TRBV6-5 to TRBJ2-7, with D possibly TRBD1 on 6 matching bases. This CDR3 comprises 12 residues. V lost 10 bases to trimming and J lost 0 bases, with 10 bases between them. Germline values: CDR1 MNHEY, CDR2 SVGAGI. CDR3 amino acids: CATGQLSYEQYF. The CDR3 DNA is TGTGCCACCGGACAGCTCTCCTACGAGCAGTACTTC.

The chain has TRBV11-2 and TRBJ2-2; 7 bases map to TRBD1. V lost 6 bases and J lost 0; bases outside the gene matches: 4. CDR3 size: 15 residues. Germline assignment: CDR1 SGHAT and CDR2 FQNNGV. The CDR3 region has the DNA TGTGCCAGCAGTACAGGGGTCGCGAACACCGGGGAGCTGTTTTTT. Translating gives CASSTGVANTGELFF.

The chain recombines TRBV4-2 with TRBJ2-3, with TRBD2 identical over 11 bases. Germline-derived CDR1 and CDR2 are LGHNA and YNFKEQ. This CDR3 comprises 14 residues. After removal of 0 bases from V and 14 bases from J, the junction contained 7 bases not matched to a gene. The CDR3 nucleotides read TGTGCCAGCAGCCAAGACGGTAGCGGGGGGGGGCGGTATTTT. Translated: CASSQDGSGGGRYF.

The genes are TRBV2 and TRBJ1-2, with TRBD1 matching 9 bases. Trimming took 4 bases from V and 4 from J; bases not matched to a gene: 13. The V gene's germline CDR1 is SNHLY and CDR2 FYNNEI. CDR3 length: 17 amino acids. CDR3 sequence reads: CASSASKRQGEGYGYTF. Here the CDR3 DNA reads TGTGCCAGCAGTGCCTCGAAAAGACAGGGGGAGGGCTATGGCTACACCTTC. Filled out from reference TRBV2 and TRBJ1-2, the complete variable domain reads EPEVTQTPSHQVTQMGQEVILRCVPISNHLYFYWYRQILGQKVEFLVSFYNNEISEKSEIFDDQFSVERPDGSNFTLKIRSTKLEDSAMYFCASSASKRQGEGYGYTFGSGTRLTVV.

The genes are TRBV7-2 and TRBJ2-3; 9 positions agree with TRBD2. Germline values: CDR1 SGHTA, CDR2 FQGNSA. The CDR3 covers 17 residues. The ends lost 7 bases at V and 1 base at J; junction bases unmatched: 12. The CDR3 DNA sequence: TGTGCCAGCATCCTGGGGGCGGGGGGGGCTGGCACAGATACGCAGTATTTT. This codes for CASILGAGGAGTDTQYF.

The chain links TRBV19 to TRBJ2-7; the match to TRBD1 covers 9 bases. V shed 3 bases, J shed 5 bases, and the junction held 11 bases outside the gene matches. This CDR3 contains 16 residues. Germline CDR1 reads LNHDA; CDR2 reads SQIVND (reference sequence). CDR3 sequence reads: CASSMGTGLKRNEQYF. Written as DNA, the CDR3 is TGTGCCAGTAGTATGGGGACAGGGTTGAAGAGAAACGAGCAGTACTTC.

The V and J genes are TRBV9 and TRBJ2-7; 8 bases fit TRBD1. The CDR3 runs to 12 residues. The V gene's germline CDR1 is SGDLS and CDR2 YYNGEE. V was clipped by 6 bases and J by 5 bases; unmatched bases: 4. CDR3 residues: CASTDRDNEQYF. DNA for the CDR3: TGTGCCAGCACGGACAGGGATAACGAGCAGTACTTC.

The V and J genes are TRBV4-2 and TRBJ2-3, with 7 positions matching TRBD1. The CDR3 is 14 amino acids. V gave up 5 bases and J gave up 3 bases; unmatched junction bases: 5. Germline V gene lookup returns CDR1 LGHNA and CDR2 YNFKEQ. CDR3: CASSWDRSTDTQYF. The DNA for the CDR3 is TGTGCCAGCAGCTGGGACAGAAGTACAGATACGCAGTATTTT.